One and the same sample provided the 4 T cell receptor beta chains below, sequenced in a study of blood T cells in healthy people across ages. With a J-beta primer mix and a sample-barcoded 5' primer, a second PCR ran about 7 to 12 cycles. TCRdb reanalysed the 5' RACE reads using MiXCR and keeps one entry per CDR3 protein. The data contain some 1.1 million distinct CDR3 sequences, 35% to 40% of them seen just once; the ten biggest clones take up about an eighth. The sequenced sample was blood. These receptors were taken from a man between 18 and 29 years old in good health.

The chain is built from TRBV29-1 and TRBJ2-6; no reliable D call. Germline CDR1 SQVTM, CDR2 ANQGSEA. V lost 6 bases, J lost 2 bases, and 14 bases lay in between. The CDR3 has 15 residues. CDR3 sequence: CSVINATAGANVLTF. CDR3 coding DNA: TGCAGCGTCATCAATGCCACGGCTGGGGCCAACGTCCTGACTTTC.

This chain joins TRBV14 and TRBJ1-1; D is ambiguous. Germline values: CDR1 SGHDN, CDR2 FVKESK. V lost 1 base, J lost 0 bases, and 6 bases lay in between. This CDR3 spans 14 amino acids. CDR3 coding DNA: TGTGCCAGCAGCCAAGCCAGTCTGAACACTGAAGCTTTCTTT. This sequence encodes CASSQASLNTEAFF.

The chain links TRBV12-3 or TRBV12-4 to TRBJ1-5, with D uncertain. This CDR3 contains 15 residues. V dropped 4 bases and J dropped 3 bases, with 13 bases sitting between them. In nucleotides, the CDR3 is TGTGCCAGCAGTTCTCGGACCGTTTTCAATCAGCCCCAGCATTTT. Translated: CASSSRTVFNQPQHF.

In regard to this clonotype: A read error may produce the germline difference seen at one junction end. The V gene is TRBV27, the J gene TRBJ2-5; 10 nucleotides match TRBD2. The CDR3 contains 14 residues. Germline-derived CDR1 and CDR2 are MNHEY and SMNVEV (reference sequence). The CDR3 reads CTSSSIAGGETQYF. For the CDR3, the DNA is TGTACCAGCAGTTCGATAGCGGGGGGAGAGACCCAGTACTTC.